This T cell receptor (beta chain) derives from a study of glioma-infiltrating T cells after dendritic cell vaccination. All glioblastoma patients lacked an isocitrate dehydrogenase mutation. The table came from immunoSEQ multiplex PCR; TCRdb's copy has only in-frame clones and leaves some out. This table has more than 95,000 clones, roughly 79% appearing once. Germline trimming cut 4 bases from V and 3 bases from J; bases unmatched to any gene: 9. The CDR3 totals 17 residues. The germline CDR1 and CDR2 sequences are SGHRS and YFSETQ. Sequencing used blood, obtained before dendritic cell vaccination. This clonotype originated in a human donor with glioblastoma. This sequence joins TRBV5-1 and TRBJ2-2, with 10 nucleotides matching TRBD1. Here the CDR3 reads CASSEPGTGVDTGELFF. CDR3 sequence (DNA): TGCGCCAGCAGCGAGCCCGGGACAGGGGTTGACACCGGGGAGCTGTTTTTT.